Listed below are T cell receptor beta chains from one sample, sequenced in a study of blood T cell repertoires in COVID-19. Repertoires were generated with immunoSEQ multiplex PCR, while TCRdb's copy carries only in-frame clones and drops some. The sample records 110,000 to 150,000 clones, approximately 80% being singletons. Source material: PBMCs or T cells enriched from blood (not recorded which). These receptor sequences come from a woman in her forties or fifties who had recovered from COVID-19. Each CDR3 is given with its conserved first and last residue. The D gene is left open where the match is weak. Part of the rows lack a size; the others show once, few, many or a class for expanded clones.

V gene: TRBV7-7; D gene: TRBD1; J gene: TRBJ2-5; clone size: few; CDR3 protein: CASSRDRGAQETQYF; CDR3 DNA: TGTGCCAGCAGCAGGGACAGGGGCGCCCAAGAGACCCAGTACTTC
V gene: TRBV19; D gene: .; J gene: TRBJ1-2; clone size: few; CDR3 protein: CASSIDQGWDYGYTF; CDR3 DNA: TGTGCCAGTAGTATAGATCAGGGCTGGGACTATGGCTACACCTTC
V gene: TRBV28; D gene: .; J gene: TRBJ2-6; clone size: many; CDR3 protein: CASSLEVSGANVLTF; CDR3 DNA: TGTGCCAGCAGTTTAGAGGTCTCTGGGGCCAACGTCCTGACTTTC
V gene: TRBV11-2; D gene: .; J gene: TRBJ1-4; clone size: .; CDR3 protein: CASSLARGEKLFF; CDR3 DNA: TGTGCCAGCAGCTTAGCCAGGGGTGAAAAACTGTTTTTT
V gene: TRBV20-1; D gene: .; J gene: TRBJ2-4; clone size: many; CDR3 protein: CSADGTPQCF; CDR3 DNA: TGCAGTGCTGACGGGACTCCTCAGTGCTTC
V gene: TRBV7-8; D gene: TRBD1; J gene: TRBJ2-1; clone size: .; CDR3 protein: CASSLGQFNEQFF; CDR3 DNA: TGTGCCAGCAGCTTGGGACAGTTCAATGAGCAGTTCTTC
V gene: TRBV24-1; D gene: TRBD1; J gene: TRBJ2-5; clone size: .; CDR3 protein: CATSEGTGGRSGTQYF; CDR3 DNA: TGTGCCACCAGTGAGGGGACAGGTGGGAGATCGGGGACCCAGTACTTC
V gene: TRBV14; D gene: TRBD1; J gene: TRBJ1-6; clone size: .; CDR3 protein: CASSPGQGESPLHF; CDR3 DNA: TGTGCCAGCAGCCCTGGACAGGGGGAGTCACCCCTCCACTTT
V gene: TRBV7-9; D gene: .; J gene: TRBJ2-1; clone size: .; CDR3 protein: CASSSGVHNEQFF; CDR3 DNA: TGTGCCAGCAGCTCCGGGGTTCACAATGAGCAGTTCTTC
V gene: TRBV28; D gene: .; J gene: TRBJ1-5; clone size: .; CDR3 protein: CASRGWTPNQPQHF; CDR3 DNA: TGTGCCAGCAGGGGGTGGACACCCAATCAGCCCCAGCATTTT
V gene: TRBV7-7; D gene: .; J gene: TRBJ2-5; clone size: few; CDR3 protein: CASSPTTGSQKTQYF; CDR3 DNA: TGTGCCAGCAGCCCCACCACCGGGAGCCAGAAGACCCAGTACTTC
V gene: TRBV19; D gene: TRBD2; J gene: TRBJ2-3; clone size: once; CDR3 protein: CASSIAGVADTQYF; CDR3 DNA: TGTGCCAGTAGTATTGCGGGGGTCGCAGATACGCAGTATTTT
V gene: TRBV9; D gene: .; J gene: TRBJ1-6; clone size: once; CDR3 protein: CASSAPLSGFNSPLHF; CDR3 DNA: TGTGCCAGCAGCGCCCCCCTCTCCGGGTTTAATTCACCCCTCCACTTT
V gene: TRBV6-5; D gene: .; J gene: TRBJ1-5; clone size: .; CDR3 protein: CASSPSGVEQPQHF; CDR3 DNA: TGTGCCAGCAGCCCATCAGGTGTAGAACAGCCCCAGCATTTT
V gene: TRBV20-1; D gene: .; J gene: TRBJ1-2; clone size: few; CDR3 protein: CSAEWGGGYTF; CDR3 DNA: TGCAGTGCCGAGTGGGGAGGAGGCTACACCTTC
V gene: TRBV11-2; D gene: .; J gene: TRBJ2-7; clone size: .; CDR3 protein: CASSPGQIYEQYF; CDR3 DNA: TGTGCCAGCAGCCCCGGACAGATCTACGAGCAGTACTTC
V gene: TRBV6-5; D gene: .; J gene: TRBJ2-3; clone size: .; CDR3 protein: CASIPGLLNTDTQYF; CDR3 DNA: TGTGCCAGCATACCAGGGCTCCTTAACACAGATACGCAGTATTTT
V gene: TRBV24-1; D gene: TRBD1; J gene: TRBJ2-3; clone size: .; CDR3 protein: CATSDLPGTGPDTQYF; CDR3 DNA: TGTGCCACCAGTGATTTGCCGGGGACAGGGCCAGATACGCAGTATTTT
V gene: TRBV6-1; D gene: .; J gene: TRBJ1-2; clone size: .; CDR3 protein: CASSETGHSNYGYTF; CDR3 DNA: TGTGCCAGCAGTGAAACAGGGCATTCTAACTATGGCTACACCTTC
V gene: TRBV5-1; D gene: .; J gene: TRBJ1-1; clone size: .; CDR3 protein: CASRQIEKGIEAFF; CDR3 DNA: TGCGCCAGCAGACAAATAGAGAAGGGGATCGAAGCTTTCTTT
V gene: TRBV5-5; D gene: .; J gene: TRBJ2-7; clone size: few; CDR3 protein: CASSLERSYEQYF; CDR3 DNA: TGTGCCAGCAGCTTGGAACGGTCCTACGAGCAGTACTTC
V gene: TRBV28; D gene: TRBD1; J gene: TRBJ1-5; clone size: .; CDR3 protein: CASSFPPRGRDQPQHF; CDR3 DNA: TGTGCCAGCAGTTTTCCCCCCAGGGGGCGTGATCAGCCCCAGCATTTT
V gene: TRBV29-1; D gene: .; J gene: TRBJ1-6; clone size: .; CDR3 protein: CSVGQGVDNSPLHF; CDR3 DNA: TGCAGCGTTGGACAAGGGGTGGATAATTCACCCCTCCACTTT
V gene: TRBV10-1; D gene: .; J gene: TRBJ2-1; clone size: .; CDR3 protein: CASSSGGASYNEQFF; CDR3 DNA: TGCGCCAGCAGTTCTGGCGGAGCCTCCTACAATGAGCAGTTCTTC